This TCR beta chain came from a study of blood T cell repertoires in COVID-19. Study-wide background: The origin of the acute and convalescent COVID-19 samples was the United States, Italy and Spain. Sources were T cells, B-cell-depleted T cells, or PBMCs; the material itself was cDNA or gDNA.

CDR1 and CDR2 from the germline V gene are MNHNY and SVGAGI (reference sequence). The V and J ends lost 4 bases and 3 bases respectively, with 15 bases between them. The CDR3 length is 15 residues. In the original workflow: Nucleated cell counts were estimated from reference gene primer amplification. TCRdb keeps only in-frame clones here, not all; method: immunoSEQ multiplex PCR. That table furnishes V, J and clone size, whereas the DNA furnished D and trimming. There are roughly 190,000 clones in the sample; 60% to 85% occur only once, and about 9% lies in the top ten. The sequenced material came from peripheral blood. This TCR was sampled from a woman aged 50 to 60 with active or convalescent COVID-19. The gene calls are TRBV6-6 and TRBJ2-5; possible D gene TRBD2, 7 bases. The CDR3 DNA follows: TGTGCCAGCAGTTCCCGGGGGGACACTAAAGAGACCCAGTACTTC. Protein product: CASSSRGDTKETQYF.